These 28 T cell receptor beta chains were sequenced from one sample in a study of control samples from healthy donors and cancer patients. TCRdb keeps only in-frame clones here, not all; method: immunoSEQ multiplex PCR. The sample records around 170,000 clones, around nine tenths being singletons. The specimen sequenced was blood. The receptors originated from a woman aged 25 to 39 in good health.

The chain uses TRBV27 and TRBJ1-1; no reliable D call. Deletions cut 5 bases from V and 1 base from J, with 20 bases between. The CDR3 has 17 residues. Germline values: CDR1 MNHEY, CDR2 SMNVEV (reference sequence). The CDR3 nucleotides are TGTGCCAGCAGTGAAGGGCCTTCCCCCTATAGGAACACTGAAGCTTTCTTT. Its protein product is CASSEGPSPYRNTEAFF.

The V gene is TRBV27, the J gene TRBJ2-6; D uncertain. V dropped 2 bases and J dropped 1 base, with 9 bases sitting between them. Looked up from germline, CDR1 is MNHEY and CDR2 is SMNVEV (reference sequence). This CDR3 comprises 16 residues. The CDR3 region is CASSLSVRSGANVLTF. The CDR3 DNA follows: TGTGCCAGCAGTTTAAGTGTTCGTTCTGGGGCCAACGTCCTGACTTTC.

The chain uses TRBV30 and TRBJ1-5; D perhaps matches TRBD1 (5 bases). Germline CDR1 GTSNPN, CDR2 SVGIG (reference sequence). Deletions cut 5 bases from V and 1 base from J, with 9 bases between. The CDR3 extends over 13 amino acids. CDR3 protein: CAWSGLSNQPQHF. DNA of the CDR3: TGTGCCTGGTCGGGGCTCAGCAATCAGCCCCAGCATTTT.

CDR3 sequence: CASRGQGAQPQHF. CDR3 coding DNA: TGTGCCAGCAGGGGACAGGGGGCCCAGCCCCAGCATTTT. The chain combines TRBV6-6 with TRBJ1-5; TRBD1 agrees at 12 bases. The junction had 1 base not matched to a gene; V was cut back by 6 bases and J by 7 bases. CDR3 length: 13 amino acids. Germline V gene sequence: CDR1 MNHNY, CDR2 SVGAGI (reference sequence).

A single count supports this clone. The chain employs TRBV15 and TRBJ1-2; D possibly corresponds to TRBD1 (6 bases). CDR1 and CDR2 from the germline V gene are LNHNV and YYDKDF (reference sequence). V lost 1 base to trimming and J lost 8 bases, with 14 bases between them. The CDR3 sequence is 14 residues long. This chain's CDR3 is CATSRGGQGLGYTF. CDR3 bases: TGTGCCACCAGCAGAGGGGGTCAGGGGCTCGGCTACACCTTC.

The chain has TRBV12-3 or TRBV12-4 and TRBJ1-4, with D possibly TRBD1 on 5 matching bases. The V end was cut by 2 bases, the J end by 5 bases, with 6 bases between. The CDR3 covers 13 residues. The CDR3 nucleotides are TGTGCCAGCAGTTTATCAGGGAATGAAAAACTGTTTTTT. Its translation: CASSLSGNEKLFF.

The rearrangement joins TRBV5-5 to TRBJ1-2; TRBD1 aligns across 9 bases. Per germline, CDR1 SGHKS and CDR2 YYEKEE (reference sequence). Trimming cost V 4 bases and J 0 bases; bases outside gene matches: 7. This CDR3 region has 16 residues. CDR3 region: CASSLYGTGSNYGYTF. The CDR3 DNA follows: TGTGCCAGCAGCCTCTACGGGACAGGGTCTAACTATGGCTACACCTTC.

The table lists this clone with a few counts. The chain joins TRBV5-4 to TRBJ1-2; TRBD1 aligns across 8 bases. After removal of 0 bases from V and 8 bases from J, the junction contained 9 bases not matched to a gene. The CDR3 runs 15 residues. The germline V gene has CDR1 SGHNT and CDR2 YYREEE (reference sequence). CDR3 residues: CASSLDLQGAMGYTF. The CDR3 DNA sequence: TGTGCCAGCAGCTTGGATCTTCAGGGGGCGATGGGCTACACCTTC.

The CDR3 nucleotides are TGTGCCAGCAGCCGGACTAGCGGGATCTTCAATGAGCAGTTCTTC. As protein: CASSRTSGIFNEQFF. The chain uses TRBV7-9 and TRBJ2-1, with 12 bases lining up with TRBD2. Germline V lookup: CDR1 SEHNR, CDR2 FQNEAQ (reference sequence). V was clipped by 5 bases and J by 6 bases; unmatched bases: 5. The CDR3 spans 15 residues.

J is TRBJ1-1 and V is TRBV6-6; maybe TRBD1 (5 bases). Germline V gene data show CDR1 as MNHNY and CDR2 as SVGAGI (reference sequence). The CDR3 consists of 14 residues. Trimming left V 6 bases short and J 6 bases short, with 17 bases between. CDR3 sequence reads: CASSPPRGGAEAFF. The CDR3 DNA sequence: TGTGCCAGCAGCCCCCCGCGGGGGGGGGCTGAAGCTTTCTTT.

V gene TRBV7-9 combines with J gene TRBJ1-2; D gene ambiguous. This CDR3 contains 19 residues. V was shortened by 5 bases and J by 3 bases, with 28 bases between the two germline ends. CDR1 and CDR2 from the germline V gene are SEHNR and FQNEAQ (reference sequence). In nucleotides, the CDR3 is TGTGCCAGCAGCCCGAGACGCGGCTACGTTGGAGGGCGGGACTATGGCTACACCTTC. Translated, it gives CASSPRRGYVGGRDYGYTF.

The chain joins TRBV9 to TRBJ1-3, with 8 bases fitting TRBD1. CDR1 SGDLS and CDR2 YYNGEE come from the germline V gene. The CDR3 runs to 16 residues. J gave up 0 bases and V 7 bases, and 9 bases lay outside the gene matches. Here the CDR3 reads CASGQGVGNSGNTIYF. CDR3 nucleotides: TGTGCCAGCGGACAGGGAGTGGGGAACTCTGGAAACACCATATATTTT.

This clone was observed a single time. V usage is TRBV7-9 and J usage is TRBJ1-2, with D uncertain. CDR1 is SEHNR and CDR2 is FQNEAQ in the germline V gene (reference sequence). This CDR3 has 12 residues. The ends were cut back, 10 bases at V and 6 bases at J, with 15 bases in the middle. CDR3 sequence reads: CATDPGPNGYTF. CDR3 bases: TGTGCCACCGACCCCGGACCCAATGGCTACACCTTC. Full variable domain (remainder filled in from reference TRBV7-9 and TRBJ1-2): DTGVSQNPRHKITKRGQNVTFRCDPISEHNRLYWYRQTLGQGPEFLTYFQNEAQLEKSRLLSDRFSAERPKGSFSTLEIQRTEQGDSAMYLCATDPGPNGYTFGSGTRLTVV.

This sequence joins TRBV5-6 and TRBJ2-2, with TRBD1 as a possible D gene (5 bases). CDR3 length: 14 residues. V gave up 6 bases and J gave up 1 base, with 10 bases separating them. Germline CDR1 SGHDT, CDR2 YYEEEE. CDR3 bases: TGTGCCAGCACCTTCACAGGGAACACCGGGGAGCTGTTTTTT. Amino acids: CASTFTGNTGELFF.

This clone was observed a few times. The rearrangement links TRBV4-2 to TRBJ1-2; D is possibly TRBD1 (5 bases). The germline V and J ends were trimmed by 0 bases and 6 bases, with 17 bases remaining between them. Germline CDR1 LGHNA, CDR2 YNFKEQ. This CDR3 comprises 16 residues. The CDR3 nucleotides are TGTGCCAGCAGCCAAGAAATCCAGGGACTTGTTCATGGCTACACCTTC. This gives the protein CASSQEIQGLVHGYTF.

This clone was picked up one time. The genes are TRBV4-2 and TRBJ2-1, with 10 bases lining up with TRBD2. CDR1 is LGHNA and CDR2 is YNFKEQ in the germline V gene. The CDR3 consists of 15 residues. V lost 4 bases and J lost 9; bases outside the gene matches: 9. DNA of the CDR3: TGTGCCAGCAGCCGTCCGGGACTAGCGTTCCTTGAGCAGTTCTTC. Its translation: CASSRPGLAFLEQFF.

The chain has TRBV5-1 and TRBJ2-7, with 8 bases matching TRBD1. Germline lookup yields CDR1 SGHRS and CDR2 YFSETQ. V trimming: 4 bases; J trimming: 7 bases; junction bases outside the gene matches: 7. The CDR3 loop spans 13 amino acids. CDR3 bases: TGCGCCAGCAGCCTGACAGGGGCGGGTGAGCAGTACGTC. Its protein is CASSLTGAGEQYV.

The chain carries TRBV4-1 and TRBJ1-1, with TRBD1 identical over 7 bases. Unmatched junction bases numbered 6, after V lost 0 bases and J lost 5 bases. The CDR3 loop spans 15 amino acids. The germline V gene encodes CDR1 MGHRA and CDR2 YSYEKL. CDR3 nucleotide sequence: TGCGCCAGCAGCCAAGAAGACAGGGTAGGAACTGAAGCTTTCTTT. Protein sequence: CASSQEDRVGTEAFF.

J is TRBJ1-1 and V is TRBV5-6; D is unclear. Per germline, CDR1 SGHDT and CDR2 YYEEEE. Trimming removed 1 base from V and 4 bases from J, with 8 bases in between. The CDR3 length is 13 residues. DNA for the CDR3: TGTGCCAGCAGCTTGCCGCGGATCACTGAAGCTTTCTTT. Amino acid sequence: CASSLPRITEAFF.

This clone has a single count. The rearrangement links TRBV23-1 to TRBJ1-1, with D hard to call. TRBV23-1 is annotated as an ORF whose role is uncertain. Trimming left V 0 bases short and J 7 bases short, with 24 bases between. The CDR3 totals 18 residues. The CDR3 DNA reads as TGCGCCAGCAGTCAATCCTCGTGGGAGAGTGGGATTAGGAATGAAGCTTTCTTT. Protein: CASSQSSWESGIRNEAFF.

This clone was counted a single time. V usage is TRBV30 and J usage is TRBJ1-2, with a tentative D call TRBD1 (6 bases). The CDR3 is 11 amino acids. CDR1 and CDR2 from the germline V gene are GTSNPN and SVGIG (reference sequence). The CDR3 loop is CAQDSTGGYTF. The CDR3 nucleotides read TGTGCTCAGGACAGCACAGGTGGCTACACCTTC.

The rearrangement links TRBV3-1 (or the pseudogene TRBV3-2) to TRBJ1-2, with 9 bases lining up with TRBD1. Per germline, CDR1 LGHDT and CDR2 YNNKEL (reference sequence). V shed 1 base and J 3 bases; nucleotides not matched to a gene: 9. This CDR3 has 17 amino acids. CDR3 sequence: CASSQATRTGVDYGYTF. The CDR3 DNA follows: TGTGCCAGCAGCCAAGCTACCAGGACAGGGGTAGACTATGGCTACACCTTC.

The chain is built from TRBV20-1 and TRBJ2-7, with 11 bases aligning to TRBD2. This CDR3 spans 16 amino acids. Germline V CDR1 and CDR2: DFQATT, SNEGSKA (reference sequence). V lost 3 bases, J lost 3 bases, and 10 bases stayed unmatched. CDR3 nucleotides: TGCAGTGCTAGTCTACTAGCGGGAGTTCTGAACTACGAGCAGTACTTC. It yields the protein CSASLLAGVLNYEQYF.

This clone appeared a single time. The V gene is TRBV7-6, the J gene TRBJ2-7; D may be TRBD2 (7 bases). Germline V CDR1 and CDR2: SGHVS, FNYEAQ. CDR3 length: 15 residues. The V gene lost 4 bases and the J gene lost 3 bases, with 16 bases spanning the gap. CDR3 sequence: CASSSGRGPHYEQYV. In DNA, the CDR3 is TGTGCCAGCAGCTCGGGGCGGGGGCCCCACTACGAGCAGTACGTC.

Here the CDR3 reads CASSFRVREQFF. CDR3 DNA: TGTGCCAGCAGTTTTCGAGTGCGTGAGCAGTTCTTC. The V and J genes are TRBV28 and TRBJ2-1, with unresolved D. The CDR3 runs to 12 residues. Germline CDR1 is MDHEN and CDR2 is SYDVKM. Deletions cut 3 bases from V and 9 bases from J, with 9 bases between.

This clone appeared a single time. V usage is TRBV12-3 or TRBV12-4 and J usage is TRBJ1-4, with a weak D call TRBD1 (6 bases). The CDR3 length is 13 residues. Trimming left V 5 bases short and J 15 bases short, with 19 bases between. CDR3 sequence reads: CASSPSNQGDMFF. CDR3 nucleotides: TGTGCCAGCAGTCCGTCGAATCAAGGGGACATGTTTTTT.

The gene calls are TRBV10-3 and TRBJ1-1; D gene unclear. Germline V gives CDR1 ENHRY, CDR2 SYGVKD. The CDR3 totals 13 residues. The V gene lost 7 bases and the J gene lost 2 bases, with 11 bases spanning the gap. CDR3 bases: TGTGCCATCACGGGCGACCAAAACACTGAAGCTTTCTTT. This gives the protein CAITGDQNTEAFF.

The chain couples TRBV10-3 to TRBJ1-1; D possibly corresponds to TRBD1 (5 bases). This CDR3 spans 14 amino acids. Deletions cut 5 bases from V and 0 bases from J, with 10 bases between. In germline, CDR1 is ENHRY, CDR2 SYGVKD. The CDR3 nucleotides are TGTGCCATCAGTAAGGGACCGATGAACACTGAAGCTTTCTTT. Encoded protein: CAISKGPMNTEAFF.